This TCR beta chain emerged from a study of Graves' ophthalmopathy and Graves' hyperthyroidism. Study results and limitations: The authors also found most expanded thyroid clonotypes above 0.001 frequency in blood.

CDR3 regions of TCR beta were amplified from RNA transcripts. The authors performed first-round RT-PCR with HTBI primers and then a second-round multiplex PCR. TCRdb fed the multiplex PCR reads into MiXCR, producing one record per CDR3 protein. Of about 240,000 distinct CDR3 sequences in the sample, around 42% are singletons; the top ten hold roughly half. In its sample, this clonotype was seen once. Its antigen remains unidentified. The origin of this receptor is an adult man with Graves' ophthalmopathy. Sequenced sample: peripheral blood.

This CDR3 is CASSYPPQGLDEKLFF. The CDR3 bases are TGTGCCAGCAGTTACCCGCCTCAGGGGCTCGATGAAAAACTGTTTTTT. The chain recombines TRBV6-6 with TRBJ1-4, with D tentatively TRBD1 (6 bases). The V gene's germline CDR1 is MNHNY and CDR2 SVGAGI (reference sequence). The CDR3 totals 16 residues. V was trimmed by 2 bases and J by 6 bases, leaving 16 bases between them.